The clone carrying this T cell receptor beta chain was observed a few times. No antigen is known for it. This sample stems from a study of response to subunit inactivated influenza vaccine. There are 13 residues in the CDR3. Germline lookup yields CDR1 SQVTM and CDR2 ANQGSEA. V lost 4 bases and J 5 bases, leaving 14 bases between the germline ends. Study-level points and caveats: The authors suggested that every seasonal influenza vaccination recruits few new T cells.

TCRdb reprocessed the RT-PCR reads via MiXCR and lists one record per CDR3 protein. The data hold over 150,000 distinct CDR3 sequences, with around 9% observed a single time. The chain carries TRBV29-1 and TRBJ1-2; D not certain. The specimen comprised non-naive T cells sorted from PBMCs, sampled on the day of vaccination. This TCR was recovered from a man aged 45 to 65 who received an inactivated influenza vaccine. The CDR3 spells CSVGALTYYGYTF. The CDR3 DNA sequence: TGCAGCGTTGGGGCCTTGACATATTATGGCTACACCTTC.